This T cell receptor (beta chain) appears in the sequencing data of a study of T cells in Graves' hyperthyroidism and ophthalmopathy. Overall study findings and caveats: Most thyroid clonotypes expanded above 0.001 were also detected in blood.

TCR beta CDR3 sequences were amplified from RNA transcripts. The primer set for the first-round RT-PCR of the TCR CDR3 was HTBI. TCRdb redid the calling of the multiplex PCR reads with MiXCR, one entry per CDR3 protein. The sample holds 650,000 to 700,000 distinct CDR3 sequences, around 16% seen once. This clonotype was detected only a few times. The target antigen is unknown. Stable Graves' hyperthyroidism meant no ophthalmopathy progression within 18 months. An approximately 10 ml volume of fresh peripheral blood provided the PBMCs. The sequenced sample consisted of blood. This sequence originates from a man in his forties or fifties with Graves' hyperthyroidism.

The CDR3 coding sequence is TGTGCCAGCAGCTTAAGTGGCAGGAGGGACACTGAAGCTTTCTTT. It is translated as CASSLSGRRDTEAFF. V gene TRBV7-9 combines with J gene TRBJ1-1, with D unclear. Trimming cost V 2 bases and J 3 bases, with 13 bases left between them. Germline lookup yields CDR1 SEHNR and CDR2 FQNEAQ (reference sequence). There are 15 residues in the CDR3. The whole variable domain, remainder taken from reference TRBV7-9 and TRBJ1-1, is DTGVSQNPRHKITKRGQNVTFRCDPISEHNRLYWYRQTLGQGPEFLTYFQNEAQLEKSRLLSDRFSAERPKGSFSTLEIQRTEQGDSAMYLCASSLSGRRDTEAFFGQGTRLTVV.